The rows below give T cell receptor beta chains drawn from one sample of a study of blood T cells in healthy people across ages. TCRdb re-analysed the 5' RACE reads in MiXCR, keeping a single row per CDR3 protein. The sample yields roughly 2 million distinct CDR3 sequences, 49% seen once. Sequenced input: blood. Receptor source: a woman aged 40 to 55 in good health. The CDR3 runs from the conserved cysteine through the conserved F or W. Fields, in order: V gene, CDR3 length, J gene, CDR3 protein.

>TRBV6-2/TRBV6-3|14|TRBJ1-5
CASRPQGVGQPQHF
>TRBV4-1|12|TRBJ2-1
CASSQEQGNQFF
>TRBV12-3/TRBV12-4|14|TRBJ1-1
CASSLDRASTEAFF
>TRBV9|15|TRBJ1-2
CASSVYRELNYGYTF
>TRBV5-1|15|TRBJ2-3
CASSLDIAGTDTQYF
>TRBV6-2/TRBV6-3|15|TRBJ1-5
CASSYSSSINQPQHF
>TRBV7-9|16|TRBJ2-7
CAGAGTGLPKSYEQYF
>TRBV27|13|TRBJ2-7
CASSLNGPYEQYF
>TRBV29-1|11|TRBJ2-5
CSVRTGWNEYF
>TRBV7-9|15|TRBJ2-7
CASSLRTGGGGEQYF
>TRBV6-2/TRBV6-3|11|TRBJ2-1
CASSRDRIPFF
>TRBV10-2|13|TRBJ2-4
CATYSLARNIQYF
>TRBV3-1|14|TRBJ2-3
CANSRTLFTDTQYF
>TRBV7-3|13|TRBJ2-3
CASSSYRDGVQYF
>TRBV7-9|18|TRBJ2-1
CASSSPMTQASSYNEQFF
>TRBV14|16|TRBJ2-2
CASSQVRAGPTGELFF